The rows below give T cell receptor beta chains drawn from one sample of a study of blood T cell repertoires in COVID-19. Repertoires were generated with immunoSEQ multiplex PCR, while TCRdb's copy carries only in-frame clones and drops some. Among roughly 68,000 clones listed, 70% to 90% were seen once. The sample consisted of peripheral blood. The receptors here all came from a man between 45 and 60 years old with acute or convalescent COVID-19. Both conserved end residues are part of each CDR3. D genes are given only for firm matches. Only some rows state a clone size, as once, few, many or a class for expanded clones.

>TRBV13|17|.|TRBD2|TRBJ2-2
TGTGCCAGCAGCCCCGGACTAGCGGGGGCCAACACCGGGGAGCTGTTTTTT
CASSPGLAGANTGELFF
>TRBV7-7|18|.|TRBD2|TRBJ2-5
TGTGCCAGCAGCTTAGTTAGCGGGGGGGCTGGATACCAAGAGACCCAGTACTTC
CASSLVSGGAGYQETQYF
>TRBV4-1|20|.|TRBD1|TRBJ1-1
TGCGCCAGCAGTTACACCGGGACAGGGAAGTTCGTTAGGTGGAACACTGAAGCTTTCTTT
CASSYTGTGKFVRWNTEAFF
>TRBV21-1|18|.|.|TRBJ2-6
TGTGCCAGCAGCAAGGAAGGAGTAATCAAGTCCGGGGCCAACGTCCTGACTTTC
CASSKEGVIKSGANVLTF
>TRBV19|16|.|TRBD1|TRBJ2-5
TGTGCCAGTAGTACACAAGACAGGGTTGGGCAAGAGACCCAGTACTTC
CASSTQDRVGQETQYF
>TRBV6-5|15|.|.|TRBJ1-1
TGTGCCAGCAGTTACGCGGACTCAGGGAGGACTGAAGCTTTCTTT
CASSYADSGRTEAFF
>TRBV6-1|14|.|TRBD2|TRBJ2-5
TGTGCCAGCAGTGAACCTAGCGGGCAAGAGACCCAGTACTTC
CASSEPSGQETQYF
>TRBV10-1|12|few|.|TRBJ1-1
TGCGCCAGCAGTCCGGGTTACACTGAAGCTTTCTTT
CASSPGYTEAFF
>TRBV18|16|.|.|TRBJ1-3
TGTGCCAGCTCACCGGAACAGATTCCCTCTGGAAACACCATATATTTT
CASSPEQIPSGNTIYF
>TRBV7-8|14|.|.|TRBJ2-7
TGTGCCAGCAGCTTAGGCGGACAGAATTACGAGCAGTACTTC
CASSLGGQNYEQYF
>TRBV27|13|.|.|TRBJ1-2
TGTGCCAGCAGTTTGAAGAGGAGCTATGGCTACACCTTC
CASSLKRSYGYTF
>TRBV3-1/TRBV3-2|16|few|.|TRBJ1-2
TGTGCCAGCAGCCAAGAGCTGGCGAAGGGGCGGAATGGCTACACCTTC
CASSQELAKGRNGYTF
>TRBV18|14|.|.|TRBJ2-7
TGTGCCAGCTCACCACCTTCGCAGGCCTACGAGCAGTACTTC
CASSPPSQAYEQYF
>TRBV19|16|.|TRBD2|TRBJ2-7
TGTGCCAGTAGTATCGGCCTAGCGGGGGGCTTCTACGAGCAGTACTTC
CASSIGLAGGFYEQYF
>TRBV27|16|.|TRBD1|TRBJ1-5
TGTGCCAGCAGTCACATTTCGACAGGGAACAATCAGCCCCAGCATTTT
CASSHISTGNNQPQHF
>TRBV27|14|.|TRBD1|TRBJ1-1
TGTGCCAGCAGTAGGGGGACAGGGTTCACTGAAGCTTTCTTT
CASSRGTGFTEAFF
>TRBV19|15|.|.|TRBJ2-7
TGTGCCAGTAGTCTCCCCGGGGGGCACGGTGGCGAGCAGTACTTC
CASSLPGGHGGEQYF
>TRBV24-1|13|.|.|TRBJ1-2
TGTGCCACCAGTGACCCGTCCAACTATGGCTACACCTTC
CATSDPSNYGYTF
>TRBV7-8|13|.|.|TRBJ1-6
TGTGCCAGCAGCTTAGTAGTTGGGGGGACCCTCCACTTT
CASSLVVGGTLHF
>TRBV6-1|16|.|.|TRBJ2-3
TGTGCCAGCAGTGGCCCAAGAGCAGGGGTCACAGATACGCAGTATTTT
CASSGPRAGVTDTQYF
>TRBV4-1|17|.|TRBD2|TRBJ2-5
TGCGCCAGCAGCCTGACCCTCTCTAGCGGGGGTAAAGAGACCCAGTACTTC
CASSLTLSSGGKETQYF
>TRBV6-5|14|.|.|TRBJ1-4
TGTGCCAGCAGCTCTTTTTCGGCTAATGAAAAACTGTTTTTT
CASSSFSANEKLFF
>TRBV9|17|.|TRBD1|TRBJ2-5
TGTGCCAGCAGCGTAGGATTGAGGACAGGGGGGCAAGAGACCCAGTACTTC
CASSVGLRTGGQETQYF
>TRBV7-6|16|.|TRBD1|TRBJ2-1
TGTGCCAGCAGCGCAGACGGGACAGGGGTAGGGAATGAGCAGTTCTTC
CASSADGTGVGNEQFF
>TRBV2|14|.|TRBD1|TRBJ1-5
TGTGCCAGCAGTGTCGGGACAGGGTTTCAGCCCCAGCATTTT
CASSVGTGFQPQHF
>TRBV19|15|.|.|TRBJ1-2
TGTGCCAGCACGGACTATGAACAAAACCCTTATGGCTACACCTTC
CASTDYEQNPYGYTF
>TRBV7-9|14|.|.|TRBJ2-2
TGTGCCAGCGAAAGGGCAGGGGGGACCGGGGAGCTGTTTTTT
CASERAGGTGELFF
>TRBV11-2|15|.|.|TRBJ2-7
TGTGCCAGCAGCCCAAGTCCCGGGGTCTCCTACGAGCAGTACTTC
CASSPSPGVSYEQYF
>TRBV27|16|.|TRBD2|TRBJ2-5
TGTGCCAGCAGTTTAACCGTCGGGGGGGCCGGAGAGACCCAGTACTTC
CASSLTVGGAGETQYF
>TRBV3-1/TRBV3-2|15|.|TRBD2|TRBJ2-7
TGTGCCAGCAGCCAAGGAACTAGCGGGGGGCCCGAGCAGTACTTC
CASSQGTSGGPEQYF
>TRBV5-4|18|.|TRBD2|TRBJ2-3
TGTGCCAGCAGCATCGGACTAGCGGGGGTTGGGGTAAGGAATACGCAGTATTTT
CASSIGLAGVGVRNTQYF
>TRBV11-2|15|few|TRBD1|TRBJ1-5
TGTGCCAGCAGCTTAGAGGCAGGGGGAACTCAGCCCCAGCATTTT
CASSLEAGGTQPQHF
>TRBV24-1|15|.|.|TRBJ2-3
TGTGCCACCAGTGACGGCAGGGGGGGCACAGATACGCAGTATTTT
CATSDGRGGTDTQYF
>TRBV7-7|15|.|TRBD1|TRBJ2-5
TGTGCTAGCAGCTTGTCACAGGGGGTGGGAGAGACCCAGTACTTC
CASSLSQGVGETQYF
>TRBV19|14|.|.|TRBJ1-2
TGTGCCAGTAGTATAAATAGCTGGGACTATGGCTACACCTTC
CASSINSWDYGYTF
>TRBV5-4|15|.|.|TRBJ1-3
TGTGCCAGCAGCCTGGGATTCGGCTCTGGAAACACCATATATTTT
CASSLGFGSGNTIYF
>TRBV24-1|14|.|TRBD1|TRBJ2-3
TGTGCCACCAGTGTTACCGGACAGGGGAATACGCAGTATTTT
CATSVTGQGNTQYF
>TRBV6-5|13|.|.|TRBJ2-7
TGTGCCAGCAGCACCGGTCACCGCTACGAGCAGTACTTC
CASSTGHRYEQYF
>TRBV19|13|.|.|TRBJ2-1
TGTGCCAGTAGTATCTCGACTTACAATGAGCAGTTCTTC
CASSISTYNEQFF
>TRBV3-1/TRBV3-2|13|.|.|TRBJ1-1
TGTGCCAGCAGCCAAGTCAGGGGTACTGAAGCTTTCTTT
CASSQVRGTEAFF
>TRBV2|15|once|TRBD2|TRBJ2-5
TGTGCCAGCAGTGAGGTGCGGGGGGGCCAAGAGACCCAGTACTTC
CASSEVRGGQETQYF
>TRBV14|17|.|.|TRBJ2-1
TGTGCCAGCAGACCTACAGGAACCCTTCGCTCCTACAATGAGCAGTTCTTC
CASRPTGTLRSYNEQFF
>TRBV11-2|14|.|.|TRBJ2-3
TGTGCCAGCAGCTTAGAGCGGGGCACAGATACGCAGTATTTT
CASSLERGTDTQYF
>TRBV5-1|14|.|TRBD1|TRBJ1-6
TGCGCCAGCAGCTTTGGACAGGGAAGTTCACCCCTCCACTTT
CASSFGQGSSPLHF
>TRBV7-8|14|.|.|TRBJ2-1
TGTGCCAGCAGCCGAGTCCCCGCCGGTAATGAGCAGTTCTTC
CASSRVPAGNEQFF
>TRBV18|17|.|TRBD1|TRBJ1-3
TGTGCCAGCTCACCACAGACAGGGGTGTCCTCTGGAAACACCATATATTTT
CASSPQTGVSSGNTIYF
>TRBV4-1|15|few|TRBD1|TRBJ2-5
TGCGCCAGCAGCCAGGGCAGGGGGAGTGTAGAGACCCAGTACTTC
CASSQGRGSVETQYF
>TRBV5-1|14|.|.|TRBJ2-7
TGCGCCAGCAGCTTGAACCGGGTTTACTACGAGCAGTACTTC
CASSLNRVYYEQYF
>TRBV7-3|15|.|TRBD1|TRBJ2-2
TGTGCCAGCAGCCCCTCCACAGGGGCCACCGGGGAGCTGTTTTTT
CASSPSTGATGELFF
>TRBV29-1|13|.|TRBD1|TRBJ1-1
TGCAGCGTTGGGGACAGGGTGAACACTGAAGCTTTCTTT
CSVGDRVNTEAFF
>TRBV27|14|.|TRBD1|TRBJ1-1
TGTGCCAGCACCTTGACAGGGGGAGTAACTGAAGCTTTCTTT
CASTLTGGVTEAFF
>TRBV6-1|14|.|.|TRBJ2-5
TGTGCCAGCAGTGAAGAAGGAGTCCAAGAGACCCAGTACTTC
CASSEEGVQETQYF
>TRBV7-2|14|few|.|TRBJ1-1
TGTGCCAGCAGCCAGATCCCAGGGATCACTGAAGCTTTCTTT
CASSQIPGITEAFF
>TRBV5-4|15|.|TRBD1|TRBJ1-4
TGTGCCAGCAGCTTACAGGGGGCACAAGTTGAAAAACTGTTTTTT
CASSLQGAQVEKLFF
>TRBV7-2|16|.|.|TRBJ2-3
TGTGCCAGCAGCAACACAGGCTTCCCTAGCACAGATACGCAGTATTTT
CASSNTGFPSTDTQYF
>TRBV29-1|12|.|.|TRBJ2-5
TGCAGCGTTGAACAGTTTCAGGAGACCCAGTACTTC
CSVEQFQETQYF
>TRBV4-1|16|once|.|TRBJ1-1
TGCGCCAGCAGCCAAGAGGAGGGGATTTTGAACACTGAAGCTTTCTTT
CASSQEEGILNTEAFF
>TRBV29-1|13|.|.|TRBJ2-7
TGCAGCGTCAACGACCCCGGGGTACACGAGCAGTACTTC
CSVNDPGVHEQYF
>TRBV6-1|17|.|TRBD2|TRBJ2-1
TGTGCCAGCAGTGAACGACTAGCGGGGGGGCCTTACAATGAGCAGTTCTTC
CASSERLAGGPYNEQFF